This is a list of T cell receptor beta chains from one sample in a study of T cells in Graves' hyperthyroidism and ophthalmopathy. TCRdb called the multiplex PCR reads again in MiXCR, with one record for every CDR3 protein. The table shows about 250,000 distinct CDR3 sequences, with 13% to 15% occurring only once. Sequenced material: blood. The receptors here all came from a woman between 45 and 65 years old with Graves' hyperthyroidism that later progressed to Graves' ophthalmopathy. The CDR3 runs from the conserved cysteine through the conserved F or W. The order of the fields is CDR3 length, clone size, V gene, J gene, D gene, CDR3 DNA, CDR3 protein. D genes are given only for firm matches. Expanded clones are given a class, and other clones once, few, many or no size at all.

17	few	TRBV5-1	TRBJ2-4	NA	TGCGCCAGCAGCTTGGATCTCGGCGTGGCGGGAAAAAACATTCAGTACTTC	CASSLDLGVAGKNIQYF
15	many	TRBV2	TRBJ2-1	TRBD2	TGTGCCTCCCTTCCCCTAGCGGGGGGGTACAATGAGCAGTTCTTC	CASLPLAGGYNEQFF
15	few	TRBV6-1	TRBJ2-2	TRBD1	TGTGCCAGCAGGGGGGACAGGATAAGGACCGGGAAGCTGTTTTTT	CASRGDRIRTGKLFF
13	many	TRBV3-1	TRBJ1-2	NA	TGTGCCAGCACGGGCGGATCCCACTATGGCTACACCTTC	CASTGGSHYGYTF
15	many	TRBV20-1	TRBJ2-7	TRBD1	TGCAGTGCTAGAGATCGTACAGGGGGAAACTACGAGCAGTACTTC	CSARDRTGGNYEQYF
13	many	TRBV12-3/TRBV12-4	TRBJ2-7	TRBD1	TGTGCCAGCAGTTTCGGGACAGAAGTAGGGCAGTACTTC	CASSFGTEVGQYF
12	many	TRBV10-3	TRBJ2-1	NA	TGTGCCATCAGTATCCCTAGCAATGAGCAGTTCTTC	CAISIPSNEQFF
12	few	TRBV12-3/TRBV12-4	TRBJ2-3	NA	TGTGCCAGCAGTTGGGACACAGATACGCAGTATTTT	CASSWDTDTQYF
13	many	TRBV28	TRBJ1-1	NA	TGTGCCAGCAGCTACTATCTCAGGTATGAAGCTTTCTTT	CASSYYLRYEAFF
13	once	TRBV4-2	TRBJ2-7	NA	TGTGCCAGCAGCCAACGGGACACCTACGAGCAGTACTTC	CASSQRDTYEQYF
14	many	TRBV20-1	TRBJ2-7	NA	TGCAGTGCGAAAAGAACGAGACAGCAATACGAGCAGTACTTC	CSAKRTRQQYEQYF
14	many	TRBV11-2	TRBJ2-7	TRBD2	TGTGCCAGCACCCTACGCGGGAGCTCCTACGAGCAGTACTTC	CASTLRGSSYEQYF
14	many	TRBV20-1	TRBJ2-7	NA	TGCAGTGCTAGAGATTACGGGTTTGCCTACGAGCAGTACTTC	CSARDYGFAYEQYF
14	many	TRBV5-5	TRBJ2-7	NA	TGTGCCAGCAGCTTGGTCCCAGGGATCGACGAGCAGTACTTC	CASSLVPGIDEQYF
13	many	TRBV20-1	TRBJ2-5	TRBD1	TGCAGTGCTGGAGGGACAGGGGGGGAGACCCAGTACTTC	CSAGGTGGETQYF
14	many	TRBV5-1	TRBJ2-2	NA	TGCGCCAGCAGCACGGGACCTCAATCCGGGGAGCTGTTTTTT	CASSTGPQSGELFF
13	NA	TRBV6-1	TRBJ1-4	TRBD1	TGTGCCAGCAGCGACAGGGATGGGGAAAAACTGTTTTTT	CASSDRDGEKLFF
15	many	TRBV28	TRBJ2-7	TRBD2	TGTGCCAGCAGTTCCCGACTAGCGGCGTCCTACGAGCAGTACTTC	CASSSRLAASYEQYF
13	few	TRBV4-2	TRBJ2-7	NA	TGTGCCAGCAGCCAAGATCCCCGCAACGAGCAGTACTTC	CASSQDPRNEQYF
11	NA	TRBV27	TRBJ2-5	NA	TGTGCCAGCATCTCGGAAGAGACCCAGTACTTC	CASISEETQYF
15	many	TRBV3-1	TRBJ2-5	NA	TGTGCCAGCAGCCCCACGTCTAGCAGCCAAGAGACCCAGTACTTC	CASSPTSSSQETQYF
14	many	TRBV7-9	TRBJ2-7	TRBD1	TGTGCCAGCAGCTTCGGGACAGGATCCTACGAGCAGTACTTC	CASSFGTGSYEQYF